The TCR beta chain described here comes from a study of metastatic and nonmetastatic thyroid tumors. About the research overall: It was across blood and tumor or nodule tissue from malignant and benign thyroid patients that repertoires were compared.

Thyroid surgery was preceded by no treatment in any patient. TCRdb re-called clones from the PCR reads using MiXCR. The sample shows about 6,000 clones, 25% to 30% of them seen only once. CDR3 length equals 13 residues. The V gene's germline CDR1 is MNHNS and CDR2 SASEGT. The germline V and J ends were trimmed by 2 bases and 4 bases, with 6 bases remaining between them. This clone was found a few times. The TCR was taken from a female donor with papillary thyroid cancer or a benign thyroid nodule (not recorded which). Some clones in this sample may be carry-over from other donors' samples. The sequencing sample was made of adjacent normal tissue. The genes are TRBV6-1 and TRBJ1-5; no reliable D call. The CDR3 reads CASSEFRNQPQHF. CDR3 DNA: TGTGCCAGCAGTGAATTCAGGAATCAGCCCCAGCATTTT.